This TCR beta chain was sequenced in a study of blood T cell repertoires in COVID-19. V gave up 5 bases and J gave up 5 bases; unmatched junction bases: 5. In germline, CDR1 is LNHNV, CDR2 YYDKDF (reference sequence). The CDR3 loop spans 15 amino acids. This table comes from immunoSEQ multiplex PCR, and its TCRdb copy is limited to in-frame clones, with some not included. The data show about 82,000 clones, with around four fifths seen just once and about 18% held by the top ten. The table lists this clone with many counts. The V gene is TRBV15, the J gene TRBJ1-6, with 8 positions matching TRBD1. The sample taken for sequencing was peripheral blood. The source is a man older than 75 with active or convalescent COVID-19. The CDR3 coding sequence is TGTGCCACCAGCCACGGGACAGGACATAATTCACCCCTCCACTTT. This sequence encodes CATSHGTGHNSPLHF.